This TCR beta chain was obtained from a study of response to subunit inactivated influenza vaccine. Whole-study findings and limits: Each seasonal influenza vaccination, the authors suggested, recruits few new T cells.

TCRdb redid the calling of the RT-PCR reads with MiXCR, one entry per CDR3 protein. The sample consists of 560,000 or so distinct CDR3 sequences, approximately 7.7% of them appearing once. Germline V CDR1 and CDR2: SGHTA, FQGNSA. This CDR3 region has 17 residues. V was shortened by 4 bases and J by 1 base, with 16 bases between the two germline ends. There are many counts of this clonotype. The target antigen is unknown. The material was PBMCs from blood, obtained around 25 months after vaccination. The source of this sequence is a man aged 50 to 75 who received an inactivated influenza vaccine. The V and J genes are TRBV7-2 and TRBJ2-2; D may be TRBD1 (7 bases). The DNA for the CDR3 is TGTGCCAGCAGCTCCCTCAGGAGGGGGCAGAACACCGGGGAGCTGTTTTTT. Protein: CASSSLRRGQNTGELFF.